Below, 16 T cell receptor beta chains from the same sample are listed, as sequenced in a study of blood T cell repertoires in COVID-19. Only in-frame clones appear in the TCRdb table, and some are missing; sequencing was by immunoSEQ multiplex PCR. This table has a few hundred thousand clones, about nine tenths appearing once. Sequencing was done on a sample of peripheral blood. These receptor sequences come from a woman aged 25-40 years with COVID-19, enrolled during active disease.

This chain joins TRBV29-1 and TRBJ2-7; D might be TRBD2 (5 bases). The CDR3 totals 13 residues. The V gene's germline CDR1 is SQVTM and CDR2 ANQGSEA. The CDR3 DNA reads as TGCAGTACCGCGGATAGGGTGACGGGGGAGCAGTACTTC. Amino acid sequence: CSTADRVTGEQYF.

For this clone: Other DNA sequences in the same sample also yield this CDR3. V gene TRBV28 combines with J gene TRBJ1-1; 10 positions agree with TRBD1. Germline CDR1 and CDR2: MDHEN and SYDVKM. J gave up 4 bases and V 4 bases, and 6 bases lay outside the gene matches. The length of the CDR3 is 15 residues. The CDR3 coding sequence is TGTGCCAGCAGTTCACCGGGACAGGGGAGCACTGAAGCTTTCTTT. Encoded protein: CASSSPGQGSTEAFF.

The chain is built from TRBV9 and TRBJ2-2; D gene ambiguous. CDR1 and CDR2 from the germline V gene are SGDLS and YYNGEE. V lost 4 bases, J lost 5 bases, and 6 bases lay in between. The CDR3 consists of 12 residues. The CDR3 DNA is TGTGCCAGCAGCTCTTCGACCGGGGAGCTGTTTTTT. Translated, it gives CASSSSTGELFF.

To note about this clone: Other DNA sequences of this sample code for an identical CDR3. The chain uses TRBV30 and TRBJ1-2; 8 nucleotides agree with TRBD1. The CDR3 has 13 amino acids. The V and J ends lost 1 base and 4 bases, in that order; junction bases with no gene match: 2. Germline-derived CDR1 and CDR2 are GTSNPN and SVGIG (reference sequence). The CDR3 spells CAWSADRGYGYTF. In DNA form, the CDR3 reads TGTGCCTGGAGTGCCGACAGGGGCTATGGCTACACCTTC.

The DNA for the CDR3 is TGTGCCAGCAGCCCCGGGACAGGGATGATCGACGAGCAGTACTTC. Protein sequence: CASSPGTGMIDEQYF. V gene TRBV27 combines with J gene TRBJ2-7, with 9 bases identical to TRBD1. The CDR3 is 15 amino acids. Germline V gives CDR1 MNHEY, CDR2 SMNVEV (reference sequence). Losses at the gene ends were 6 bases for V and 5 bases for J; bases not matched to a gene: 11.

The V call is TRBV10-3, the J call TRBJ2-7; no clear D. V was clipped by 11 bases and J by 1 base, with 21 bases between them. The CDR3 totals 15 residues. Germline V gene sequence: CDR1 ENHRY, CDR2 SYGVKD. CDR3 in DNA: TGTGCCGCCTCAGACGCCGCGGAAAAGTCCTACGAGCAGTACTTC. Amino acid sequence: CAASDAAEKSYEQYF.

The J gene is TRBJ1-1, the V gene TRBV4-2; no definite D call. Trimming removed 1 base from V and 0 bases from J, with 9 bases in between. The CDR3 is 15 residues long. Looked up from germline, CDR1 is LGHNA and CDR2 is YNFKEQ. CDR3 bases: TGTGCCAGCAGCCAAGTGGGGAGAATGAACACTGAAGCTTTCTTT. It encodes CASSQVGRMNTEAFF.

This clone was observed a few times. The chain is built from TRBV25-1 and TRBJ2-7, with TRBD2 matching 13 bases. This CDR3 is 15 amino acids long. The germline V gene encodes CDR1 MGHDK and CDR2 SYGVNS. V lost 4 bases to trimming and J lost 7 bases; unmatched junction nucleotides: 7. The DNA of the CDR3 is TGTGCCAGCAGTGCTCCGACTAGCGGGAGGAGGGAGCAGTACTTC. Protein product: CASSAPTSGRREQYF.

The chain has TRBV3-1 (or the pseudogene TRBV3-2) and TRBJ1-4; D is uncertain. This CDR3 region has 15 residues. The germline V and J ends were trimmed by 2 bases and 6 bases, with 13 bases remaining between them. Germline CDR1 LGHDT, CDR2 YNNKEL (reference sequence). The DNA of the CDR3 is TGTGCCAGCAGCCAAAGCCCCGGGTACGATGAAAAACTGTTTTTT. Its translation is CASSQSPGYDEKLFF.

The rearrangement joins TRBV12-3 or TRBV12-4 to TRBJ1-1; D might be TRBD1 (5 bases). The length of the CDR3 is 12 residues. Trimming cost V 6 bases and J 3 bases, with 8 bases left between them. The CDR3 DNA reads TGTGCCAGCAGCCGGGGGGACACTGAAGCTTTCTTT. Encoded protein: CASSRGDTEAFF.

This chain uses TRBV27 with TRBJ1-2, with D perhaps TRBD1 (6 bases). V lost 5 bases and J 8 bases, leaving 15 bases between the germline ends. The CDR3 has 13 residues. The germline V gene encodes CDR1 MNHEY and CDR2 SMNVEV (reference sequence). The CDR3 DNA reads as TGTGCCAGCAGTAAACAGGGTGTTGCGGGCTACACCTTC. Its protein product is CASSKQGVAGYTF.

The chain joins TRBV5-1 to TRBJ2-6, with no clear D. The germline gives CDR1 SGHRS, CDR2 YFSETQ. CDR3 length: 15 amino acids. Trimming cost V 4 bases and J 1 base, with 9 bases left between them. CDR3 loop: CASSVAGSGANVLTF. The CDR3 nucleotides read TGCGCCAGCAGCGTGGCAGGTTCTGGGGCCAACGTCCTGACTTTC.

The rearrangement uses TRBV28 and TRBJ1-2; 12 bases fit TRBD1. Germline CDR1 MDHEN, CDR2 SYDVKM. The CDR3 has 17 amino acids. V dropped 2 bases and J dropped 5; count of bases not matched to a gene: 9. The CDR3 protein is CASSLVGQGARVYGYTF. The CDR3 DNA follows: TGTGCCAGCAGTTTAGTGGGACAGGGGGCCCGGGTTTATGGCTACACCTTC.

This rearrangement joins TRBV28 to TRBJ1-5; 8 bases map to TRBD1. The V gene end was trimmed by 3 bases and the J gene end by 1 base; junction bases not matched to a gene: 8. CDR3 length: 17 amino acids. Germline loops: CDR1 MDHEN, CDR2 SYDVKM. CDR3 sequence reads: CASSLGRGRGSNQPQHF. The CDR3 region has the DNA TGTGCCAGCAGTTTGGGCAGGGGGCGAGGAAGCAATCAGCCCCAGCATTTT.

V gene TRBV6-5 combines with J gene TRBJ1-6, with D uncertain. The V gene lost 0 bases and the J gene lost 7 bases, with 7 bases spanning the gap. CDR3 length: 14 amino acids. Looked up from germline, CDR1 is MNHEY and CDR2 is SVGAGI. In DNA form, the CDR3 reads TGTGCCAGCAGTTACTCGCGGCTAAATTCACCCCTCCACTTT. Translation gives CASSYSRLNSPLHF.

The CDR3: CASTSFTGSYNEQFF. CDR3 sequence (DNA): TGTGCCAGCACCTCATTCACTGGCTCCTACAATGAGCAGTTCTTC. This chain joins TRBV6-5 and TRBJ2-1; D remains ambiguous. Germline V lookup: CDR1 MNHEY, CDR2 SVGAGI. Trimming stripped 7 bases from V and 0 bases from J, with 13 bases between. The CDR3 is made up of 15 amino acids.